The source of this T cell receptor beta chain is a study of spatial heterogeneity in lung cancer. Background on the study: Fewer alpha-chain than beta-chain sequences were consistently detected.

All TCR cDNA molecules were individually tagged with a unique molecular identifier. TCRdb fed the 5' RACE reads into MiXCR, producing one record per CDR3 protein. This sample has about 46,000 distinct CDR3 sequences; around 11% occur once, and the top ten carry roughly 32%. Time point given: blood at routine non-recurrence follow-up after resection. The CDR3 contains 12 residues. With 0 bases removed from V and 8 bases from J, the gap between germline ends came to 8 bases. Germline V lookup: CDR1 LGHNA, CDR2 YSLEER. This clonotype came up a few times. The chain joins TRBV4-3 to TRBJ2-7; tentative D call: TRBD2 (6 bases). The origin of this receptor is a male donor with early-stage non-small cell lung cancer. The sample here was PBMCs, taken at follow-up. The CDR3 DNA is TGCGCCAGCAGCCAAGATCGCGGGAAGCAGTACTTC. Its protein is CASSQDRGKQYF.